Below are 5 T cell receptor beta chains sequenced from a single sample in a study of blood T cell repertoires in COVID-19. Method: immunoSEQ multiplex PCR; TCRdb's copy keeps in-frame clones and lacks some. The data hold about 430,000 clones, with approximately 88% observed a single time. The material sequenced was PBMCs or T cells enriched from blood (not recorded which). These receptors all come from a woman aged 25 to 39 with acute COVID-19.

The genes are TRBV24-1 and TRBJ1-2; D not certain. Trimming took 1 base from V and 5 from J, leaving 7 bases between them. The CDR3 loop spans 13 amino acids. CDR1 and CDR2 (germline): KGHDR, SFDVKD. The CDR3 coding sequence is TGTGCCACCAGTGATTTCCCAGGATATGGCTACACCTTC. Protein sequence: CATSDFPGYGYTF.

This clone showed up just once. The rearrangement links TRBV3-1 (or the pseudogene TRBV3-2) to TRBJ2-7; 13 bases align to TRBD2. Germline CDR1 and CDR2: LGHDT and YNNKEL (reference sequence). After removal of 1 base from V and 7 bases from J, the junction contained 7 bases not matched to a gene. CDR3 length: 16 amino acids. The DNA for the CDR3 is TGTGCCAGCAGCCAAGTCGGACTAGCGGGGGCCGGGGAGCAGTACTTC. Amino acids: CASSQVGLAGAGEQYF.

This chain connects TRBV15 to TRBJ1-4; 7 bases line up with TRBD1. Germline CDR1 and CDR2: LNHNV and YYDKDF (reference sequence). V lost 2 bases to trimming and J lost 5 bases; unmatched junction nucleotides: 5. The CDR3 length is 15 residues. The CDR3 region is CATSRIPGQNEKLFF. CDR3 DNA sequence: TGTGCCACCAGCAGAATCCCGGGACAGAATGAAAAACTGTTTTTT.

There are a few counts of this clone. The CDR3, as DNA: TGTGCCAGCAACCGAGGAGGAGGTAACACCGGGGAGCTGTTTTTT. Translation: CASNRGGGNTGELFF. This chain links TRBV2 with TRBJ2-2, with D perhaps TRBD2 (5 bases). Trimming shortened V by 7 bases and J by 2 bases, and 14 bases separated the two germline ends. The V gene's germline CDR1 is SNHLY and CDR2 FYNNEI. The CDR3 runs 15 residues.

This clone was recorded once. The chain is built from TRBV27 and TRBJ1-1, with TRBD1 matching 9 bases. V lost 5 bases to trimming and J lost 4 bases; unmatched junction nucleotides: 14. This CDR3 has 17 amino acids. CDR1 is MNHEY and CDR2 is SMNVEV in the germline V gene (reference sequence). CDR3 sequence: CASSPTLPGQGGTEAFF. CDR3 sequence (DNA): TGTGCCAGCAGTCCCACACTCCCGGGACAGGGCGGCACTGAAGCTTTCTTT.